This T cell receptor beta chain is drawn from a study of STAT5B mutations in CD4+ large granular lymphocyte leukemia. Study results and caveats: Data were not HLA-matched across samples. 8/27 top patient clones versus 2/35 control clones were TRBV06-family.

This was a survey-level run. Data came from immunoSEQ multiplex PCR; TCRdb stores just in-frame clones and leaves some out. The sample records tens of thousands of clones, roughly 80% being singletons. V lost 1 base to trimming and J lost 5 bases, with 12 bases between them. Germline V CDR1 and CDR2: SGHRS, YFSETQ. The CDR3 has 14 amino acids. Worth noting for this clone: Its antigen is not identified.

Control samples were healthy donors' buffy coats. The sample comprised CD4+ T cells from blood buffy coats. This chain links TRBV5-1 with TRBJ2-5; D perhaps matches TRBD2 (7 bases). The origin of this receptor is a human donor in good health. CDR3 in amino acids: CASSLSGGRETQYF. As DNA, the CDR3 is TGCGCCAGCAGCTTGTCCGGGGGGCGGGAGACCCAGTACTTC.